The present T cell receptor beta chain was sequenced within a study of T-cell memory formation after mild COVID-19. The wider study: TCR clusters largely stayed donor specific. Study observations and caveats: Memory cells collected pre-infection included some clones that later responded, suggesting cross-reactive memory joined.

J lost 0 bases, V lost 4 bases, and 8 bases had no gene match. The CDR3 has 17 residues. In germline, CDR1 is MNHEY, CDR2 SMNVEV (reference sequence). Constant-segment primers served in 5'RACE that generated TCR alpha and TCR beta cDNA libraries bearing sample barcodes and UMIs. TCRdb re-called the 5' RACE reads through MiXCR, storing one row per CDR3 protein. Seen here are around 400,000 distinct CDR3 sequences, roughly 26% observed once, and the top ten hold around 9.5%. This clonotype has ten or more counts. The target antigen is unknown. The V call is TRBV27, the J call TRBJ1-1; TRBD1 agrees at 10 bases. This clonotype was sampled from an adult woman who had mild COVID-19 (a few samples of this study predate the infection). Cell type and time point are not known. The sample taken for sequencing was PBMCs or a T cell subset sorted from them (not recorded which). The CDR3 spells CASSSRDRGLMNTEAFF. CDR3 bases: TGTGCCAGCAGTTCCCGGGACAGGGGATTAATGAACACTGAAGCTTTCTTT.